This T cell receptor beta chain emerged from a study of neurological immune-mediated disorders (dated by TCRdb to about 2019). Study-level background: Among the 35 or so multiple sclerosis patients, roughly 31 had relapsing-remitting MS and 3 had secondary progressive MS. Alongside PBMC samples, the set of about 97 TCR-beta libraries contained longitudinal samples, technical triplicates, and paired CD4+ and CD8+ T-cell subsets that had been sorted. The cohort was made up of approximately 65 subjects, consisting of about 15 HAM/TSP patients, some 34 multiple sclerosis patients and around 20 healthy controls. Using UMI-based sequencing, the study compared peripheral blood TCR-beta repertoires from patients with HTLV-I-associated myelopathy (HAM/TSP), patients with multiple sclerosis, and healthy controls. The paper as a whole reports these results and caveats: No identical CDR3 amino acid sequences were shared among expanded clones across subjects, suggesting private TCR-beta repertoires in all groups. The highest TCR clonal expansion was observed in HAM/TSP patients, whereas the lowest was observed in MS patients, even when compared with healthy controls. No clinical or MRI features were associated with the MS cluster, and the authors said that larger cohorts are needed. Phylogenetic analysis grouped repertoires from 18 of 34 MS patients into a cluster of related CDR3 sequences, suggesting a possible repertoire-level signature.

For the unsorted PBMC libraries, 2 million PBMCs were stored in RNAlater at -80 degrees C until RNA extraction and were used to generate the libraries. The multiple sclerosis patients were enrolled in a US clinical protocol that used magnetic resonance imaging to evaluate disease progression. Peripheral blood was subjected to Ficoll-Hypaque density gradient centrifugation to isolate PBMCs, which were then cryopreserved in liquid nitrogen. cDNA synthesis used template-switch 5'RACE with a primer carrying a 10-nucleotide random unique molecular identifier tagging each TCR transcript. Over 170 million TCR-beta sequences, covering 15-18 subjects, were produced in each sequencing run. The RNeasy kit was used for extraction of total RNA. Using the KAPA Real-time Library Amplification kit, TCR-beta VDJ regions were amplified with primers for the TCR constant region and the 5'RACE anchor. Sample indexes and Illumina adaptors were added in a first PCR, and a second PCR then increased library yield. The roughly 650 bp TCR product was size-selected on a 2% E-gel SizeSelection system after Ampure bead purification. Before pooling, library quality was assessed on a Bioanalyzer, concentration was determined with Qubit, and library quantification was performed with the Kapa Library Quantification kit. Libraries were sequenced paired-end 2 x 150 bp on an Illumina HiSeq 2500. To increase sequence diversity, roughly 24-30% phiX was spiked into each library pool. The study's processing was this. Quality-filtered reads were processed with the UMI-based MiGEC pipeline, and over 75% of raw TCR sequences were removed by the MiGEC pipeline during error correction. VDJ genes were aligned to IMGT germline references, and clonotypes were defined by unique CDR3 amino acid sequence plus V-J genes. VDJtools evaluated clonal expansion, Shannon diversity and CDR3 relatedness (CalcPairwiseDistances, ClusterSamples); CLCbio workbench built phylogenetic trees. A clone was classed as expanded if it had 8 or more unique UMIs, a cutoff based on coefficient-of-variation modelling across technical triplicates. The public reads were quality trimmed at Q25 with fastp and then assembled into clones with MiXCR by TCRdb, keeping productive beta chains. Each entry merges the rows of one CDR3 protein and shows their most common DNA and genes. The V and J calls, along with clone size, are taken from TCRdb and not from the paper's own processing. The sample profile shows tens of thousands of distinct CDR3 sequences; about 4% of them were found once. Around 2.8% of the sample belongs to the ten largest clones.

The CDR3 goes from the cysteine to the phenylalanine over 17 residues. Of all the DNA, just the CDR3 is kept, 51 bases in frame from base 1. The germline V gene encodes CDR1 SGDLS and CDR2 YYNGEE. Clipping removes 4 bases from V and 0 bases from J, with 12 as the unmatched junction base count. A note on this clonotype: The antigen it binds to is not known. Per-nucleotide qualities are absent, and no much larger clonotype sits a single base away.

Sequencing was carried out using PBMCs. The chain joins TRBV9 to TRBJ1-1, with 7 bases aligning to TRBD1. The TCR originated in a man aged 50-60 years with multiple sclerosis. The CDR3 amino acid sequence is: CASSTSLMGQMNTEAFF. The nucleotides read TGTGCCAGCAGCACCAGTCTGATGGGACAGATGAACACTGAAGCTTTCTTT.